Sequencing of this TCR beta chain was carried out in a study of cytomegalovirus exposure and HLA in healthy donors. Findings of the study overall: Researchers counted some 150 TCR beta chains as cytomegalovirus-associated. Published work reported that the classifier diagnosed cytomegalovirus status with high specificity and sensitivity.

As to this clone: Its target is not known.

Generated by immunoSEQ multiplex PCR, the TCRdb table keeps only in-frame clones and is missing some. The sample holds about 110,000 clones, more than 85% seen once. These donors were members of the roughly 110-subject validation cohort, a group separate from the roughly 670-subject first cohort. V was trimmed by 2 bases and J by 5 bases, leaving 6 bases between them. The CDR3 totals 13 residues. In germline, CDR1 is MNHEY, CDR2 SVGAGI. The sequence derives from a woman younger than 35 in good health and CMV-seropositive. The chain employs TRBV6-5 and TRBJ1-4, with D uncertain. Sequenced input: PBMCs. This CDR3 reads CASSYNQNEKLFF. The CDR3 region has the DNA TGTGCCAGCAGTTACAATCAGAATGAAAAACTGTTTTTT.